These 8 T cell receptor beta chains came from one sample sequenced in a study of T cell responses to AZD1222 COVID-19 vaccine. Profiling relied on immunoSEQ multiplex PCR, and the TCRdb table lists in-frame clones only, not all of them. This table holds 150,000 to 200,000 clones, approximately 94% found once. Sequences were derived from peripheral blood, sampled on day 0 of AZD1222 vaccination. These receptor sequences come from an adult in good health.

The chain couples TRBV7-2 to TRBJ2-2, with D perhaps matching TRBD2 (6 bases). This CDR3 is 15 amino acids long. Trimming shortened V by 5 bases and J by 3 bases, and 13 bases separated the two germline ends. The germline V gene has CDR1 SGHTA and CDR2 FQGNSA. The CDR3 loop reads CASSPEVADTGELFF. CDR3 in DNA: TGTGCCAGCAGCCCAGAAGTAGCGGACACCGGGGAGCTGTTTTTT.

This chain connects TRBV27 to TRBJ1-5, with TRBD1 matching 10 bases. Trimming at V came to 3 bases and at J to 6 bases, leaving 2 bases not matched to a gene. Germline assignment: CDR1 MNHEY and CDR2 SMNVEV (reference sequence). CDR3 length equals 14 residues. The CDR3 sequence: CASSLTGGGQPQHF. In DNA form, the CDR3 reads TGTGCCAGCAGTTTGACAGGGGGCGGTCAGCCCCAGCATTTT.

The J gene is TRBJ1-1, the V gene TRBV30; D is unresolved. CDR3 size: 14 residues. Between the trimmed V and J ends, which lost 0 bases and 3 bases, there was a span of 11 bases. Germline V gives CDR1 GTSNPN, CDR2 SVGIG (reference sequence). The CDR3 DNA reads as TGTGCCTGGAGTGTATTACGAGGTGACACTGAAGCTTTCTTT. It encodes CAWSVLRGDTEAFF.

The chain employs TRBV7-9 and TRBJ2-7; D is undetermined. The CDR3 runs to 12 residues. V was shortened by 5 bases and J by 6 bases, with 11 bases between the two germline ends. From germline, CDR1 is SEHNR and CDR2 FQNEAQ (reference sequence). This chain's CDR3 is CASSTLRSEQYF. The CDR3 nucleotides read TGTGCCAGCAGCACACTCAGGAGCGAGCAGTACTTC.

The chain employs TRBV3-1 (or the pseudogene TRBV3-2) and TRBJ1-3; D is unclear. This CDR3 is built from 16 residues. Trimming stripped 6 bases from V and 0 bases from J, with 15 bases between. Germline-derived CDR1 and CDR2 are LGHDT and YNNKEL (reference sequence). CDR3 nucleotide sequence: TGTGCCAGCAGGCACGGACCTCCTCGCTCTGGAAACACCATATATTTT. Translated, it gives CASRHGPPRSGNTIYF.

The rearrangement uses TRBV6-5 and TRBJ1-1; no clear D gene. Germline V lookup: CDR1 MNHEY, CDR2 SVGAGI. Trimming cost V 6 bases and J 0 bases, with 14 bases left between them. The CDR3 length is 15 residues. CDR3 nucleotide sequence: TGTGCCAGCAGGGCCCTGAACAGCATGAACACTGAAGCTTTCTTT. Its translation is CASRALNSMNTEAFF.

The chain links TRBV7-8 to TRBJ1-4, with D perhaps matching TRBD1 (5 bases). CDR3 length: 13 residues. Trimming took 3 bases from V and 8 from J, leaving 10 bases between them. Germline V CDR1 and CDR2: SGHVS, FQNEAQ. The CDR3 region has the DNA TGTGCCAGCAGCTTGGGGGGAAGGGAAAAACTGTTTTTT. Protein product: CASSLGGREKLFF.

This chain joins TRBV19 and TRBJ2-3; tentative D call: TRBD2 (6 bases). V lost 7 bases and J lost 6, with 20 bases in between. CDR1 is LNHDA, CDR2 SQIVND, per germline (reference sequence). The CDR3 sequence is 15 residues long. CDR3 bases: TGTGCCAGTAAGGAGGGCCAGGTAGGGCCCGATACGCAGTATTTT. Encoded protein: CASKEGQVGPDTQYF. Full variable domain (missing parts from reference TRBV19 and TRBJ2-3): DGGITQSPKYLFRKEGQNVTLSCEQNLNHDAMYWYRQDPGQGLRLIYYSQIVNDFQKGDIAEGYSVSREKKESFPLTVTSAQKNPTAFYLCASKEGQVGPDTQYFGPGTRLTVL.